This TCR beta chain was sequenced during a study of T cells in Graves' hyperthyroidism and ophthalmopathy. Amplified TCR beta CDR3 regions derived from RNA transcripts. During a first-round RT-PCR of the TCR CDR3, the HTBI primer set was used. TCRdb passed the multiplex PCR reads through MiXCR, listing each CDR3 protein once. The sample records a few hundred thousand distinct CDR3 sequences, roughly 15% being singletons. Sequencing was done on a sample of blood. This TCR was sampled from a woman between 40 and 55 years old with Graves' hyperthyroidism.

DNA for the CDR3: TGCGCCAGCAGCCAAGGGGGACACGGGGGACTAGTGGGCGAGCAGTACTTC. Its translation: CASSQGGHGGLVGEQYF. The chain links TRBV4-1 to TRBJ2-7, with TRBD2 identical over 8 bases. Germline CDR1 and CDR2: MGHRA and YSYEKL. The CDR3 spans 17 residues. After removal of 1 base from V and 6 bases from J, the junction contained 14 bases not matched to a gene.